This T cell receptor beta chain stems from a study of CXCR3-negative and CXCR3-positive naive CD8 T cells. Overall study findings and caveats: CXCR3-positive naive cells had TRB CDR3s that were more hydrophobic than CXCR3-negative naive cells had.

Concerning this clonotype itself: Antigen: not known.

Per germline, CDR1 ENHRY and CDR2 SYGVKD. The CDR3 has 15 residues. UMI-labeled TRB cDNA libraries were prepared by 5' RACE. TCRdb reprocessed the 5' RACE reads, with one entry per CDR3 protein and no DNA. This table lists about 150,000 distinct CDR3 sequences. The sample consisted of naive CXCR3+ CD8+ T cells from blood. The sample's subset: CD45RO-CCR7+CD27+CD95- naive CD8+ T cells expressing CXCR3 (TNR3+). The chain is built from TRBV10-3 and TRBJ2-1; TCRdb names TRBD1, which stays unverified in the absence of DNA. The source of this sequence is a human donor in good health. Some clones in this sample may be carry-over from other donors' samples. The CDR3 sequence: CAISEGESDTKEQFF.